The 17 T cell receptor beta chains below all came from one sample that was sequenced in a study of human T cells and chemical hapten exposure. As to time point: patch test 1, 2 weeks after DPC sensitization. Indicated treatment: therapeutic diphenylcyclopropenone sensitization with weekly scalp DPC. TCRdb re-derived calls from the RACE reads in MiXCR, one entry per CDR3 protein. The table shows fewer than 500,000 distinct CDR3 sequences, with 4.8% occurring only once. Here the sequenced sample was whole blood, taken in connection with sensitization to the hapten diphenylcyclopropenone (DPC). These receptors were collected from a woman aged 45-59 years with alopecia areata. Some clones in this sample may be carry-over from other donors' samples.

This clonotype was counted many times. V is TRBV6-1 and J is TRBJ2-3; possible D gene TRBD2, 6 bases. This CDR3 contains 14 residues. Germline values: CDR1 MNHNS, CDR2 SASEGT. Trimming cost V 6 bases and J 1 base, with 11 bases left between them. The DNA of the CDR3 is TGTGCCAGCAGCGCGGGGTCTCGCACAGATACGCAGTATTTT. This translates into CASSAGSRTDTQYF.

This clonotype has only a few counts. The CDR3 coding sequence is TGTGCCAGCAGCCCGACTAGCGGGGGGGCATTTGCCAATGAGCAGTTCTTC. Residues: CASSPTSGGAFANEQFF. V usage is TRBV3-1 and J usage is TRBJ2-1; TRBD2 matches 14 bases. The V and J ends lost 4 bases and 6 bases, in that order; junction bases with no gene match: 8. CDR1 is LGHDT and CDR2 is YNNKEL in the germline V gene (reference sequence). The CDR3 is 17 residues long.

This clonotype came up a few times. The chain joins TRBV27 to TRBJ2-1; D may be TRBD2 (6 bases). The CDR3 runs to 16 residues. Germline V gene data show CDR1 as MNHEY and CDR2 as SMNVEV (reference sequence). The V gene lost 5 bases and the J gene lost 5 bases, with 19 bases spanning the gap. The CDR3 sequence is CASSAPRLASNNEQFF. CDR3 in DNA: TGTGCCAGCAGTGCCCCTAGGCTAGCGTCGAACAATGAGCAGTTCTTC.

This clonotype appeared many times. This chain links TRBV12-3 or TRBV12-4 with TRBJ2-7, with 12 bases identical to TRBD2. CDR3 length: 18 residues. V shed 6 bases, J shed 0 bases, and the junction held 12 bases outside the gene matches. The CDR3 here is CASRASGGAQTFSYEQYF. CDR3 DNA sequence: TGTGCCAGCAGGGCTAGCGGGGGGGCTCAAACCTTCTCCTACGAGCAGTACTTC.

This clonotype was counted many times. The chain couples TRBV5-1 to TRBJ2-1; TRBD1 is a possible D gene (6 bases). V was shortened by 2 bases and J by 0 bases, with 15 bases between the two germline ends. Germline CDR1 is SGHRS and CDR2 is YFSETQ. The CDR3 is made up of 17 amino acids. In nucleotides, the CDR3 is TGCGCCAGCAGCTTTGGGGGCAGCCGGAGCTCCTACAATGAGCAGTTCTTC. Its protein is CASSFGGSRSSYNEQFF.

This clonotype was found many times. V is TRBV12-3 or TRBV12-4 and J is TRBJ2-7; 15 bases align to TRBD2. The CDR3 totals 15 residues. Unmatched junction bases numbered 7, after V lost 6 bases and J lost 7 bases. Here the CDR3 reads CASSGLAGGPGEQYF. The DNA of the CDR3 is TGTGCCAGCAGCGGACTAGCGGGAGGGCCGGGGGAGCAGTACTTC.

The chain uses TRBV20-1 and TRBJ1-3, with D possibly TRBD1 on 6 matching bases. Trimming removed 0 bases from V and 2 bases from J, with 11 bases in between. Germline V lookup: CDR1 DFQATT, CDR2 SNEGSKA (reference sequence). The CDR3 consists of 15 residues. DNA for the CDR3: TGCAGTGCTAGAGATTGGGGGGGGCCTGGAAACACCATATATTTT. Protein product: CSARDWGGPGNTIYF.

This clonotype was observed a handful of times. The chain carries TRBV28 and TRBJ2-6; tentatively, D is TRBD1 (5 bases). Germline CDR1 MDHEN, CDR2 SYDVKM. Trimming took off 11 bases at V and 0 bases at J, with 11 bases between the two ends. The CDR3 is made up of 14 amino acids. CDR3 sequence: CAAYGASGANVLTF. CDR3 DNA sequence: TGTGCCGCGTATGGGGCCTCTGGGGCCAACGTCCTGACTTTC.

This clonotype was detected ten times or more. V and J are TRBV29-1 and TRBJ2-5; D possibly uses TRBD1 or TRBD2 (5 bases each). Trimming removed 4 bases from V and 1 base from J, with 16 bases in between. This CDR3 contains 15 residues. In germline, CDR1 is SQVTM, CDR2 ANQGSEA. CDR3: CSVAIPGTAQETQYF. CDR3 bases: TGCAGCGTTGCTATCCCCGGGACCGCCCAAGAGACCCAGTACTTC. Combining the CDR3 with reference TRBV29-1 and TRBJ2-5 gives the whole variable domain SAVISQKPSRDICQRGTSLTIQCQVDSQVTMMFWYRQQPGQSLTLIATANQGSEATYESGFVIDKFPISRPNLTFSTLTVSNMSPEDSSIYLCSVAIPGTAQETQYFGPGTRLLVL.

This clonotype has at least ten counts. This chain connects TRBV23-1 to TRBJ2-1; D remains ambiguous. Being an ORF, TRBV23-1 has a function that is uncertain. Deletions cut 3 bases from V and 2 bases from J, with 17 bases between. The CDR3 runs to 17 residues. CDR3: CASSHPGLRVPYNEQFF. In nucleotides, the CDR3 is TGCGCCAGCAGTCACCCGGGCCTCCGGGTGCCCTACAATGAGCAGTTCTTC.

The rearrangement uses TRBV5-1 and TRBJ2-5; 9 nucleotides agree with TRBD2. Germline V gene lookup returns CDR1 SGHRS and CDR2 YFSETQ. V was pared by 7 bases and J by 7 bases, with 8 bases of the junction left unmatched. This CDR3 has 13 amino acids. The CDR3 is CASGLAGDGTQYF. CDR3 in DNA: TGCGCCAGCGGTTTAGCGGGAGACGGGACCCAGTACTTC.

V gene TRBV2 combines with J gene TRBJ1-2, with D possibly matching TRBD1 (5 bases). This CDR3 is built from 13 residues. The V end was cut by 0 bases, the J end by 8 bases, with 10 bases between. Germline V gene sequence: CDR1 SNHLY, CDR2 FYNNEI. CDR3 DNA sequence: TGTGCCAGCAGTGAAGCCCCCAGGGCCGGCTACACCTTC. The encoded protein is CASSEAPRAGYTF.

This clonotype has ten or more counts. V and J are TRBV28 and TRBJ2-1; D call uncertain. V lost 5 bases, J lost 9 bases, and 17 bases lay in between. Germline CDR1 and CDR2: MDHEN and SYDVKM. This CDR3 region has 14 residues. The CDR3 sequence is CASSPIHSIGEQFF. The CDR3 nucleotides read TGTGCCAGCAGTCCCATTCACAGTATCGGTGAGCAGTTCTTC.

This clonotype came up many times. The chain combines TRBV11-2 with TRBJ2-3, with D unclear. With 5 bases removed from V and 2 bases from J, the gap between germline ends came to 14 bases. The CDR3 loop spans 15 amino acids. Germline CDR1 and CDR2: SGHAT and FQNNGV. DNA of the CDR3: TGTGCCAGCAGCCTACAAGGCATTACCACAGATACGCAGTATTTT. This sequence encodes CASSLQGITTDTQYF.

This clonotype showed up many times. This chain connects TRBV7-8 to TRBJ1-6, with D uncertain. The CDR3 length is 14 residues. Per the germline V gene, CDR1 is SGHVS and CDR2 is FQNEAQ. The V and J ends lost 4 bases and 4 bases respectively, with 8 bases between them. For the CDR3, the DNA is TGTGCCAGCAGCTCTACACATTATAATTCACCCCTCCACTTT. As protein: CASSSTHYNSPLHF.

A few counts support this clonotype. The chain carries TRBV27 and TRBJ2-2, with 9 bases matching TRBD1. Germline trimming cut 8 bases from V and 5 bases from J; bases unmatched to any gene: 3. Germline V CDR1 and CDR2: MNHEY, SMNVEV (reference sequence). The CDR3 is 13 amino acids. The CDR3 sequence: CASGGTGTGELFF. Here the CDR3 DNA reads TGTGCCAGCGGAGGGACAGGGACCGGGGAGCTGTTTTTT.

The chain carries TRBV29-1 and TRBJ2-7, with D maybe TRBD1 (5 bases). CDR3 size: 12 residues. V lost 7 bases and J lost 0, with 10 bases in between. Germline values: CDR1 SQVTM, CDR2 ANQGSEA. CDR3 region: CSASTDSYEQYF. The DNA of the CDR3 is TGCAGCGCTTCGACAGACTCCTACGAGCAGTACTTC.